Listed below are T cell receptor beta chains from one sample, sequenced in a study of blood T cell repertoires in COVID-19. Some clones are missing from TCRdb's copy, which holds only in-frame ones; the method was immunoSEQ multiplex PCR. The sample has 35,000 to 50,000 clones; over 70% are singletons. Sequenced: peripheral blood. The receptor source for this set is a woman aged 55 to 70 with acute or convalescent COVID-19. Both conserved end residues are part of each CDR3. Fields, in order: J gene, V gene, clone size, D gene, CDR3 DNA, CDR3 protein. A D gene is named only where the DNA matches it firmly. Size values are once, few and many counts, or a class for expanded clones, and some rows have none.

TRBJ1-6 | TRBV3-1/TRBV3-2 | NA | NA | TGTGCCAGCAGCCGGGCCGGGGGGCTCGGTTCACCCCTCCACTTT | CASSRAGGLGSPLHF
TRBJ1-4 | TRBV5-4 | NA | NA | TGTGCCAGCAGTTTGGGGGCAGGGTCCGCAACTAATGAAAAACTGTTTTTT | CASSLGAGSATNEKLFF
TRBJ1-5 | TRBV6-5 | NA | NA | TGTGCCAGCAATCCAGGAAATAGCAATCAGCCCCAGCATTTT | CASNPGNSNQPQHF
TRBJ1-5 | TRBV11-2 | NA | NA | TGTGCCAGCAGCTCCATCCAGGATAGCAATCAGCCCCAGCATTTT | CASSSIQDSNQPQHF
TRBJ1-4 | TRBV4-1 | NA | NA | TGCGCCAGCAGCCAAGCGAGTCCGACAGGCGGTAGTCGCACTAATGAAAAACTGTTTTTT | CASSQASPTGGSRTNEKLFF
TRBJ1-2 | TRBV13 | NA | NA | TGTGCCAGCAGCTTAAGAGGGCAGCTCGATTGGCATGGCTACACCTTC | CASSLRGQLDWHGYTF
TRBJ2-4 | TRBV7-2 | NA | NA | TGTGCCAGCAGCAGTTCGGTTGTTCAGTACTTC | CASSSSVVQYF
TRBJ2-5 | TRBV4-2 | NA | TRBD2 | TGTGCCAGCAGCCAATCGGGGGGGACCCAAGAGACCCAGTACTTC | CASSQSGGTQETQYF
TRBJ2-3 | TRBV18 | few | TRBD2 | TGTGCCAGCAGGGAGGGAATCACAGATACGCAGTATTTT | CASREGITDTQYF
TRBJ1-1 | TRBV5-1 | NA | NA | TGCGCCAGCAGCTTTGACAAGAACACTGAAGCTTTCTTT | CASSFDKNTEAFF
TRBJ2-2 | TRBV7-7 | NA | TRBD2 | TGTGCTAGCAGCGCCGGCACCGGGACTAGCGGGCAGAACACCGGGGAGCTGTTTTTT | CASSAGTGTSGQNTGELFF
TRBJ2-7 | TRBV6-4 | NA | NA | TGTGCCAGCAGTGAGTCTACAGGTTTGGAGCAGTACTTC | CASSESTGLEQYF
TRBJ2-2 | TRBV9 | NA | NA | TGTGCCTCCCGACGGGCGGGGAACACCGGGGAGCTGTTTTTT | CASRRAGNTGELFF
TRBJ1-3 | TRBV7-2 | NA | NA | TGTGCCAGCAGCCCGCAGGTCGGAAACACCATATATTTT | CASSPQVGNTIYF
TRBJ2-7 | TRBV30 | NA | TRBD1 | TGTGCCTGGAGGCCTCAGGGACAGGGTACCCACGAGCAGTACTTC | CAWRPQGQGTHEQYF
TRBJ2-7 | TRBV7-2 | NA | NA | TGTGCCAGCACTCCCGTGAGGGTGTCCTACGAGCAGTACTTC | CASTPVRVSYEQYF
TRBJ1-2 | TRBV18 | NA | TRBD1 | TGTGCCAGCTCCCCGACAGGGGATGGCTACACCTTC | CASSPTGDGYTF
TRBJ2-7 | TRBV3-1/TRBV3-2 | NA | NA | TGTGCCAGCAGCCAAGAACAGGGCTACGAGCAGTACTTC | CASSQEQGYEQYF
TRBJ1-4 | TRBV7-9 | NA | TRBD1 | TGTGCCAGCAGCTGGACAGGGTTCGAAAAACTGTTTTTT | CASSWTGFEKLFF
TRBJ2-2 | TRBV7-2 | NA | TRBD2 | TGTGCCAGCAGCTGGGGCGGGGGTCCTTCCGGGGAGCTGTTTTTT | CASSWGGGPSGELFF
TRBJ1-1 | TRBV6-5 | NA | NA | TGTGCCAGCAGGTCGCCGACAGGCCCGAACACTGAAGCTTTCTTT | CASRSPTGPNTEAFF
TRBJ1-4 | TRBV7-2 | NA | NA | TGTGCCAGCAGCTCCCCGGGACATAATGAAAAACTGTTTTTT | CASSSPGHNEKLFF
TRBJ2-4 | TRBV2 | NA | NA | TGTGCCAAGTCTACCGGGACAACGGCAAACATTCAGTACTTC | CAKSTGTTANIQYF
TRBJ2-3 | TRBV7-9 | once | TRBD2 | TGTGCCAGCAGCAAAGGGACTAGCCCAGATACGCAGTATTTT | CASSKGTSPDTQYF
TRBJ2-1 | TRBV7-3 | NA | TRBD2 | TGTGCCAGCAGCAGACTAGCGGGGGCGAGCTCCTACAATGAGCAGTTCTTC | CASSRLAGASSYNEQFF
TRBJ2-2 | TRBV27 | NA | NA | TGTGCCAGCAGTTCACAACAGGGAAGAACCGGGGAGCTGTTTTTT | CASSSQQGRTGELFF
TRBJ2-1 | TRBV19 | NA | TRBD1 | TGTGCCAGTAGTGAGGGACAGGGGTACAATGAGCAGTTCTTC | CASSEGQGYNEQFF
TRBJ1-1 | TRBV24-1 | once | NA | TGTGCCACCAGTGATTCCACAGGGATAGACACTGAAGCTTTCTTT | CATSDSTGIDTEAFF
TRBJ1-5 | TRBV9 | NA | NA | TGTGCCAGCAGCGTGGGGCCTGGGGGCAATCAGCCCCAGCATTTT | CASSVGPGGNQPQHF
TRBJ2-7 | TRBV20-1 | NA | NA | TGCAGTGCTAGCCGGGGTACGAAGCAGTACTTC | CSASRGTKQYF
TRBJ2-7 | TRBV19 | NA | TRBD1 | TGTGCCAGTAGGGCCCCGGGACAGTCCTACGAGCAGTACTTC | CASRAPGQSYEQYF
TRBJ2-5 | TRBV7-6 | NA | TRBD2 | TGTGCCAGCAGCTCCAAACTAGCGGGGGGGCCGGAGACCCAGTACTTC | CASSSKLAGGPETQYF
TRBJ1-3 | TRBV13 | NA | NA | TGTGCCAGCAGCACTCGAGGGGGACCTGGAAACACCATATATTTT | CASSTRGGPGNTIYF
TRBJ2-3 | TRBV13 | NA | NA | TGTGCCAGCAGCTTAGGAGGACTTACCACAGATACGCAGTATTTT | CASSLGGLTTDTQYF
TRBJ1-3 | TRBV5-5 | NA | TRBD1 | TGTGCCAGCAGCTTGCCGGGACAGGGAGGCGGAAACACCATATATTTT | CASSLPGQGGGNTIYF
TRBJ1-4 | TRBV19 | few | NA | TGTGCCAGTAGTATACGGCAGGGAAACGAAAAACTGTTTTTT | CASSIRQGNEKLFF
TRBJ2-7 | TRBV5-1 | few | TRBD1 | TGCGCCAGCAGCCCGACAGGGGTACTCGACGAGCAGTACTTC | CASSPTGVLDEQYF
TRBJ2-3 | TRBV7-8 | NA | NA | TGTGCCAGCAGCCCCCGTGGGGGGGGCTCAGATACGCAGTATTTT | CASSPRGGGSDTQYF
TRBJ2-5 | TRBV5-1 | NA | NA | TGCGCCAGCAGCTTTCAGGGACAAGAGACCCAGTACTTC | CASSFQGQETQYF
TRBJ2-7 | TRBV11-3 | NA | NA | TGTGCCAGCAGCTTAGAAGGGGCCACCTACGAGCAGTACTTC | CASSLEGATYEQYF
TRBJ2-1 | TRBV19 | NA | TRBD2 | TGTGCCAGTAGTATAGGCACTAGCGGGGGGAGGTGGGAGCAGTTCTTC | CASSIGTSGGRWEQFF
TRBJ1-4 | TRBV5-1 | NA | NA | TGCGCCAGCAGTTCCGACGGCCGGGGGGATGAAAAACTGTTTTTT | CASSSDGRGDEKLFF